This entry concerns a single T cell receptor (beta chain). Sequencing used immunoSEQ multiplex PCR; TCRdb keeps in-frame clones, though not all of them. This table holds fewer than 700,000 clones, over 75% found once. These data come from a study of shared T cell receptors in the human thymus. Trimming took 2 bases from V and 2 from J; bases not matched to a gene: 2. There are 16 residues in the CDR3. Germline CDR1 is KGHSH and CDR2 is LQKENI. The same specimen was also included in a second study, on human thymus T cells. That source notes: Corrective heart surgery yielded resections, and these provided the thymus tissue.

This receptor was identified in a boy under two years old with a congenital heart defect. The rearrangement uses TRBV18 and TRBJ2-7; 14 nucleotides line up with TRBD2. The specimen sequenced was thymocytes. The CDR3 reads CASSPKTSGRAYEQYF. The CDR3 region has the DNA TGTGCCAGCTCACCAAAGACTAGCGGGAGGGCCTACGAGCAGTACTTC.